Presented here are 11 T cell receptor beta chains from one specimen sequenced in a study of CD8 T cells in ankylosing spondylitis. Study results and limitations: Among TCR beta sequences, a motif of under 10 highly homologous variants appeared characteristic of ankylosing spondylitis blood.

Which antigens these TCRs recognize remains unknown. TCRdb re-called the 5' RACE reads with MiXCR, one entry per CDR3 protein. This table has around 770,000 distinct CDR3 sequences, 12% appearing once. Material for sequencing was blood, either unsorted or a sorted T cell fraction (not recorded which). The receptor set was obtained from a male donor with ankylosing spondylitis.

This clonotype was observed a few times. This chain links TRBV15 with TRBJ2-6, with unresolved D. The CDR3 runs to 16 residues. Trimming cost V 0 bases and J 4 bases, with 10 bases left between them. In germline, CDR1 is LNHNV, CDR2 YYDKDF (reference sequence). The CDR3 loop reads CATSRESVSGANVLTF. In nucleotides, the CDR3 is TGTGCCACCAGCAGAGAGTCGGTATCAGGGGCCAACGTCCTGACTTTC. Variable domain in full (rest from reference TRBV15 and TRBJ2-6): DAMVIQNPRYQVTQFGKPVTLSCSQTLNHNVMYWYQQKSSQAPKLLFHYYDKDFNNEADTPDNFQSRRPNTSFCFLDIRSPGLGDTAMYLCATSRESVSGANVLTFGAGSRLTVL.

This clonotype was counted a few times. The genes are TRBV5-1 and TRBJ2-7; D is unclear. From germline, CDR1 is SGHRS and CDR2 YFSETQ. V lost 5 bases and J lost 0, with 12 bases in between. This CDR3 is built from 14 residues. The CDR3 sequence: CASSRGANSYEQYF. Here the CDR3 DNA reads TGCGCCAGCAGTAGAGGAGCTAACTCCTACGAGCAGTACTTC.

This clonotype was seen a handful of times. The V and J genes are TRBV4-1 and TRBJ2-7; 12 nucleotides line up with TRBD2. Per the germline V gene, CDR1 is MGHRA and CDR2 is YSYEKL. CDR3 length: 17 amino acids. V gave up 4 bases and J gave up 4 bases; unmatched junction bases: 11. CDR3 sequence (DNA): TGCGCCAGCAGCCGAACAGGAGCTAGCGGGAGGGGGTACGAGCAGTACTTC. Residues: CASSRTGASGRGYEQYF.

This clonotype has more than one count but fewer than ten. The chain combines TRBV27 with TRBJ2-2, with D unresolved. Deletions cut 3 bases from V and 1 base from J, with 9 bases between. The CDR3 covers 15 residues. CDR1 and CDR2 (germline): MNHEY, SMNVEV (reference sequence). The CDR3 nucleotides are TGTGCCAGCAGTTTGTCTCCAGGGAACACCGGGGAGCTGTTTTTT. Protein product: CASSLSPGNTGELFF.

The chain uses TRBV11-2 and TRBJ2-1; the D gene is possibly TRBD2 (6 bases). The CDR3 totals 14 residues. Trimming left V 2 bases short and J 4 bases short, with 9 bases between. Germline CDR1 reads SGHAT; CDR2 reads FQNNGV. The CDR3 nucleotides read TGTGCCAGCAGCTTAATAGCGGTTTACAATGAGCAGTTCTTC. This sequence encodes CASSLIAVYNEQFF.

This clonotype was picked up a small number of times. The CDR3 sequence is CASSLAGRGSGNTIYF. In DNA, the CDR3 is TGTGCCAGCAGTTTAGCGGGCAGGGGCTCTGGAAACACCATATATTTT. V usage is TRBV12-3 or TRBV12-4 and J usage is TRBJ1-3, with D possibly being TRBD1 (6 bases). Trimming removed 0 bases at V and 0 bases at J, with 9 bases between. The CDR3 has 16 amino acids.

The sample holds many counts of this clonotype. This chain joins TRBV6-2 or TRBV6-3 and TRBJ2-7, with D possibly TRBD2 on 5 matching bases. V lost 10 bases and J lost 2, with 15 bases in between. The CDR3 extends over 13 amino acids. Germline-derived CDR1 and CDR2 are MNHEY and SVGEGT. CDR3 nucleotide sequence: TGTGCCACCATGTGGGTCGGGACCTACGAGCAGTACTTC. Residues: CATMWVGTYEQYF.

Only a few counts were recorded for this clonotype. The gene calls are TRBV7-2 and TRBJ2-4; 7 bases agree with TRBD2. Germline assignment: CDR1 SGHTA and CDR2 FQGNSA. With V trimmed by 2 bases and J by 2 bases, 9 bases remained unmatched. The CDR3 contains 17 residues. For the CDR3, the DNA is TGTGCCAGCAGCTTATTGTGGCGCGGGAGCTCCAAAAACATTCAGTACTTC. Amino acid sequence: CASSLLWRGSSKNIQYF.

This clonotype was observed at least ten times. The J gene is TRBJ2-3, the V gene TRBV5-5; D is unresolved. The CDR3 runs 15 residues. Germline V lookup: CDR1 SGHKS, CDR2 YYEKEE (reference sequence). V shed 2 bases and J shed 4 bases, with 14 bases lying between them. The CDR3: CASSFSSAESDTQYF. Written as DNA, the CDR3 is TGTGCCAGCAGCTTTTCGAGTGCCGAGTCAGATACGCAGTATTTT.

V is TRBV7-3 and J is TRBJ1-3; no definite D call. The CDR3 runs to 13 residues. The V end lost 5 bases, the J end lost 4 bases, and 9 bases lay between the germline ends. Germline CDR1 SGHTA, CDR2 FQGTGA. DNA of the CDR3: TGTGCCAGCAGCATTCGACCCGGAAACACCATATATTTT. It is translated as CASSIRPGNTIYF. Complete variable domain (other parts from reference TRBV7-3 and TRBJ1-3): GAGVSQTPSNKVTEKGKYVELRCDPISGHTALYWYRQSLGQGPEFLIYFQGTGAADDSGLPNDRFFAVRPEGSVSTLKIQRTERGDSAVYLCASSIRPGNTIYFGEGSWLTVV.

Ten or more counts support this clonotype. This rearrangement joins TRBV5-1 to TRBJ1-1; D gene ambiguous. The CDR3 consists of 14 residues. V was cut by 3 bases and J by 3 bases, with 12 bases left in between. The germline gives CDR1 SGHRS, CDR2 YFSETQ. The DNA for the CDR3 is TGCGCCAGCAGCTCCCACATGGCCTACACTGAAGCTTTCTTT. Translation gives CASSSHMAYTEAFF.